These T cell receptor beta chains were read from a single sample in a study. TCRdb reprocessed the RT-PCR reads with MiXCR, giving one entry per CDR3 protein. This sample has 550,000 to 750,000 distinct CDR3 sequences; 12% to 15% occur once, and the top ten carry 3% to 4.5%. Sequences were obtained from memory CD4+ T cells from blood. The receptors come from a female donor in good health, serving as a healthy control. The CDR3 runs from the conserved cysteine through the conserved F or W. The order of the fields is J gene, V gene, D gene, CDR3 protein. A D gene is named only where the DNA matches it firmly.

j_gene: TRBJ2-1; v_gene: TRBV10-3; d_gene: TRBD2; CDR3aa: CAISEGLAEHNEQFF
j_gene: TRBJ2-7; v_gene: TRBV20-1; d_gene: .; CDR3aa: CSAAKDSREQYF
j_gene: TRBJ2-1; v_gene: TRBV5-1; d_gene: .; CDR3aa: CASSLPRAVYNEQFF
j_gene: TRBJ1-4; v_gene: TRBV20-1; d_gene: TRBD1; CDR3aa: CSARDRGMGNEKLFF
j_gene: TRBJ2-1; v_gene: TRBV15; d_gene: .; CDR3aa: CATSHRGVHNEQFF
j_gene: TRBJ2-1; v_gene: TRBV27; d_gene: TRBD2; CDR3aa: CASSLITSGSRNEQFF
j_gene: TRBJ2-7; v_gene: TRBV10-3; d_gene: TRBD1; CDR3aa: CAIKPGQGAYEQYF
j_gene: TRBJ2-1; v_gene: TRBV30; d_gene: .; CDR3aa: CAWNSFYNEQFF
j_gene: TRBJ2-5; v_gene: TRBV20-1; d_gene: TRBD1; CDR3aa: CSANRGDQETQYF
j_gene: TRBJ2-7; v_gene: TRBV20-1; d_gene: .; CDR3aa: CSAVRGSPYEQYF
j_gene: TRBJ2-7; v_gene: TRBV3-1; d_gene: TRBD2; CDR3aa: CASSQGPGGVYEQYF
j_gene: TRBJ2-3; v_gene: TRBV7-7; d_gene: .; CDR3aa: CASSFGTGGPTDTQYF
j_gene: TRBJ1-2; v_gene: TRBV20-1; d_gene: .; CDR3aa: CSARDRRRANYGYTF
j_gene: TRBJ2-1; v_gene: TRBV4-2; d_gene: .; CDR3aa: CASSQERASENEQFF
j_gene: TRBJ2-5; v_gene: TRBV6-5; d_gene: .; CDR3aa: CASRGDVDRETQYF
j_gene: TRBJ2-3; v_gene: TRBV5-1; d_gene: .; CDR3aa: CASSLEPSATDTQYF
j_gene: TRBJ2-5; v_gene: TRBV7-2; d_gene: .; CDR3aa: CASSYNREETQYF
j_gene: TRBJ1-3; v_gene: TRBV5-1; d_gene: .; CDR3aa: CASSLDTSNGNTIYF
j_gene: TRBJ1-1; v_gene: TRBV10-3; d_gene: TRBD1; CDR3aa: CATAGTGGVGTEAFF
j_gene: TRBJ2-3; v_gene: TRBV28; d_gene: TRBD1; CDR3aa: CASSLPGTGQGTQYF
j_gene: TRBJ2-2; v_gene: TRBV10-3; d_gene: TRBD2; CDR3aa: CAISDSGGNTGELFF
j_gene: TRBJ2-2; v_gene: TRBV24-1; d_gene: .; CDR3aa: CATSDPGEASTGELFF
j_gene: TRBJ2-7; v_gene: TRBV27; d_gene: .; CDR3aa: CASSFLGADEQYF
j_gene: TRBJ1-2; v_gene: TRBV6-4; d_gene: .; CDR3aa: CASRGDRYYGYTF
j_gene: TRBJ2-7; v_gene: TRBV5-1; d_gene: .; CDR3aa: CASSLGASAEQYF
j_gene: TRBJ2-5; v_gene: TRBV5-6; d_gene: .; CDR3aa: CASSLTQETQYF
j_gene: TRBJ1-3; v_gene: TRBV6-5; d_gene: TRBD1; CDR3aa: CASSRHQGGYSGNTIYF
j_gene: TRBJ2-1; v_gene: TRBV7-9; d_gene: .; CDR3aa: CASRLGEGNEQFF
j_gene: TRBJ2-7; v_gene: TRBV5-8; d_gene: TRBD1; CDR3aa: CASSRAGGSYEQYF
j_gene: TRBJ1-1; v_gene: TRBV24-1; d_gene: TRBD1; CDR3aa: CATRTRDRHEAFF
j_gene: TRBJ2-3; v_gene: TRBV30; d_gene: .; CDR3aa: CASSGPRRDTQYF
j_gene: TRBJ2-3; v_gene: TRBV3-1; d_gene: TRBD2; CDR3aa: CASSSTSGIGTDTQYF
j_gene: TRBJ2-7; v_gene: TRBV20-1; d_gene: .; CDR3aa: CSAGLNSDVYEQYF
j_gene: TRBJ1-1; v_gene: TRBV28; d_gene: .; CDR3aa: CASSLSTAGTEAFF
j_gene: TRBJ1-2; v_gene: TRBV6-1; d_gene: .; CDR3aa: CASSEGLYGGYTF
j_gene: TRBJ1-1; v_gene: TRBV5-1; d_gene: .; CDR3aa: CASSHAVNTEAFF
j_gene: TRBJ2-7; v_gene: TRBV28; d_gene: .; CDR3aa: CASTHPEGRFEQYF
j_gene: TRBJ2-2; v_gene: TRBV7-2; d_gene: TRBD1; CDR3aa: CASRQQGDTGELFF
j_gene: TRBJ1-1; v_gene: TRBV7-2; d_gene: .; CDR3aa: CASSSPDRYTEAFF
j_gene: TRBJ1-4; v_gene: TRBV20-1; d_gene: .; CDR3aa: CSARDPKGTANEKLFF
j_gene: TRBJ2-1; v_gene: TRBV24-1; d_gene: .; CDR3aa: CATSDAASTSYNEQFF
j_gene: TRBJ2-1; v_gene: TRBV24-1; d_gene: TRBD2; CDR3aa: CATSDPSPASGIYNEQFF
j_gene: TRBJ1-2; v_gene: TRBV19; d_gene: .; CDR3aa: CASSISRDTVYGYTF
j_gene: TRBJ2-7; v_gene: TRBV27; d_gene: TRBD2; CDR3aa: CASSLPASGSLIGEQYF
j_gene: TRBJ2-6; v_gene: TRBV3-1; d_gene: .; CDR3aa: CASSQDKGASGANVLTF
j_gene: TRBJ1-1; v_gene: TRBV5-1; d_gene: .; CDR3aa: CASSSSGEVAEAFF
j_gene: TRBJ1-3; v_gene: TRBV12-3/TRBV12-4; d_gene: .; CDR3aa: CASSLARAQLSGNTIYF
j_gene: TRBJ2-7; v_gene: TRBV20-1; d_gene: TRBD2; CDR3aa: CSARDRTSGRQSPYEQYF
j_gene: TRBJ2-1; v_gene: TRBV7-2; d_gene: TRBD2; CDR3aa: CASSLDGRANNEQFF
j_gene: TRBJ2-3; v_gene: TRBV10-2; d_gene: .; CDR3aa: CATMPLNQGTDTQYF
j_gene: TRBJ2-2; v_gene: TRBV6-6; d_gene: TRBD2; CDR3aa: CASSYSLAGGSSGGGELFF
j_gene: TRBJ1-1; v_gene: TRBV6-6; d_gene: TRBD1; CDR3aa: CASSYSLGQGNTEAFF
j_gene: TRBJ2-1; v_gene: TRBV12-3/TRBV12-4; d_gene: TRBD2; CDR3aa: CASSEREGSNEQFF
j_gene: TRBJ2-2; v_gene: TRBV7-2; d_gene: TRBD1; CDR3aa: CASSADRVYGELFF
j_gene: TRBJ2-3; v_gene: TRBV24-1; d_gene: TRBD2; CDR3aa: CATGSGRVTDTQYF